Each of the 30 T cell receptor beta chains below was sequenced from the same sample in a study of shared clonotypes between healthy human individuals. Sequencing was performed with immunoSEQ multiplex PCR; in TCRdb, only in-frame clones are kept and a portion is missing. This sample has about 710,000 clones, with roughly 73% found just once. Sequencing was performed on memory CD4+ T cells sorted from blood. Subset reported: CD45RA-negative fraction. The receptors derive from a woman in her twenties or thirties in good health.

The rearrangement joins TRBV2 to TRBJ1-5; 8 positions agree with TRBD1. Germline assignment: CDR1 SNHLY and CDR2 FYNNEI. V shed 6 bases and J 6 bases; nucleotides not matched to a gene: 10. The CDR3 covers 15 residues. CDR3 loop: CASSSGDRTFQPQHF. The CDR3 region has the DNA TGTGCCAGCAGCTCCGGGGACAGGACGTTTCAGCCCCAGCATTTT.

This chain connects TRBV18 to TRBJ1-5; D uncertain. The CDR3 runs 16 residues. Trimming removed 3 bases from V and 4 bases from J, with 16 bases in between. CDR1 is KGHSH and CDR2 is LQKENI in the germline V gene. CDR3 DNA sequence: TGTGCCAGCTCACCCTCCGCTGGCAGAACAAATCAGCCCCAGCATTTT. This sequence encodes CASSPSAGRTNQPQHF.

The chain links TRBV6-5 to TRBJ2-5, with a possible D match to TRBD2 (5 bases). Trimming took 11 bases from V and 5 from J, leaving 18 bases between them. CDR3 size: 13 residues. Germline lookup yields CDR1 MNHEY and CDR2 SVGAGI. CDR3 DNA sequence: TGTGCCGCCCGGAGGACGGCTTTTGAGACCCAGTACTTC. Protein sequence: CAARRTAFETQYF.

The V gene is TRBV30, the J gene TRBJ2-5; possible D gene TRBD1, 5 bases. The CDR3 is 13 residues long. The V gene's germline CDR1 is GTSNPN and CDR2 SVGIG (reference sequence). V lost 4 bases and J 0 bases, leaving 9 bases between the germline ends. CDR3 protein: CAWTNRNQETQYF. CDR3 nucleotide sequence: TGTGCCTGGACTAACAGGAACCAAGAGACCCAGTACTTC.

This clone showed up many times. V is TRBV5-1 and J is TRBJ2-7; no clear D. CDR3 length: 11 amino acids. Trimming removed 6 bases from V and 5 bases from J, with 9 bases in between. Germline CDR1 SGHRS, CDR2 YFSETQ. The chain's CDR3 is CASTNGNEQYF. Written as DNA, the CDR3 is TGCGCCAGCACTAATGGGAACGAGCAGTACTTC.

The rearrangement joins TRBV27 to TRBJ2-7, with D unclear. Germline V CDR1 and CDR2: MNHEY, SMNVEV (reference sequence). V gave up 3 bases and J gave up 6 bases, with 15 bases separating them. CDR3 size: 14 residues. For the CDR3, the DNA is TGTGCCAGCAGTTTGAAACGGAAGGCCGTCGAGCAGTACTTC. This encodes CASSLKRKAVEQYF.

The chain employs TRBV9 and TRBJ2-7; 9 positions match TRBD1. This CDR3 region has 17 residues. V shed 0 bases and J 1 base; nucleotides not matched to a gene: 8. CDR1 is SGDLS, CDR2 YYNGEE, per germline. The CDR3 loop reads CASSVATGTGKSYEQYF. In DNA form, the CDR3 reads TGTGCCAGCAGCGTAGCGACCGGGACAGGGAAATCCTACGAGCAGTACTTC.

This sequence joins TRBV11-2 and TRBJ2-3; D uncertain. The ends were cut back, 8 bases at V and 12 bases at J, with 15 bases in the middle. The CDR3 is 11 amino acids. Germline lookup yields CDR1 SGHAT and CDR2 FQNNGV. The CDR3 loop is CASRGWRSQYF. The DNA for the CDR3 is TGTGCCAGCCGCGGTTGGAGATCACAGTATTTT.

For the CDR3, the DNA is TGTGCCAGCAGCCAAGGCGGGACAGGATCCTACGAGCAGTACTTC. It encodes CASSQGGTGSYEQYF. The V and J genes are TRBV14 and TRBJ2-7; 8 nucleotides line up with TRBD1. This CDR3 region has 15 residues. Germline CDR1 is SGHDN and CDR2 is FVKESK. J lost 1 base, V lost 1 base, and 3 bases had no gene match.

With respect to this clone: A single base is all that separates this from a far larger clone, so a read error is likely. V gene TRBV7-9 combines with J gene TRBJ2-6; D gene unclear. Germline V gene lookup returns CDR1 SEHNR and CDR2 FQNEAQ (reference sequence). Trimming shortened V by 4 bases and J by 2 bases, and 0 bases separated the two germline ends. There are 12 residues in the CDR3. CDR3 sequence: CASSSGANVLTF. As DNA, the CDR3 is TGTGCCAGCAGCTCTGGGGCCAACGTCCTGACTTTC.

This chain links TRBV14 with TRBJ2-5, with D hard to call. Germline lookup yields CDR1 SGHDN and CDR2 FVKESK. Trimming pared 1 base from V and 9 bases from J, leaving 15 bases between. This CDR3 is built from 14 residues. The CDR3 DNA is TGTGCCAGCAGCCAAGCCCGGTTTCAAAGTGCCCAGTACTTC. This translates into CASSQARFQSAQYF.

This clone was detected once. The gene calls are TRBV4-1 and TRBJ2-1, with TRBD2 matching 9 bases. Per germline, CDR1 MGHRA and CDR2 YSYEKL. CDR3 size: 16 residues. J gave up 4 bases and V 0 bases, and 4 bases lay outside the gene matches. CDR3 DNA sequence: TGCGCCAGCAGCCAAGATCTAGCGGGACTTTACAATGAGCAGTTCTTC. This encodes CASSQDLAGLYNEQFF.

The chain joins TRBV28 to TRBJ1-1, with 7 bases fitting TRBD1. CDR3 size: 16 residues. J lost 1 base, V lost 6 bases, and 11 bases had no gene match. Germline loops: CDR1 MDHEN, CDR2 SYDVKM. CDR3 region: CASSDSGRGANTEAFF. The CDR3 DNA reads TGTGCCAGCAGCGACTCCGGCAGGGGGGCGAACACTGAAGCTTTCTTT.

The gene calls are TRBV2 and TRBJ2-3, with unresolved D. The CDR3 sequence is 14 residues long. The V end was cut by 8 bases, the J end by 11 bases, with 23 bases between. CDR1 SNHLY and CDR2 FYNNEI come from the germline V gene. For the CDR3, the DNA is TGTGCCAGCCGACCCTCGCCCGCCAAAGATGGGCAGTATTTT. Its protein product is CASRPSPAKDGQYF.

The chain carries TRBV27 and TRBJ1-4; D is uncertain. Germline values: CDR1 MNHEY, CDR2 SMNVEV (reference sequence). The CDR3 has 15 amino acids. The V gene lost 5 bases and the J gene lost 5 bases, with 15 bases spanning the gap. CDR3 DNA: TGTGCCAGCAGTCCTTCCGGGCTCCGAAATGAAAAACTGTTTTTT. It translates to CASSPSGLRNEKLFF. Variable domain in full (rest from reference TRBV27 and TRBJ1-4): EAQVTQNPRYLITVTGKKLTVTCSQNMNHEYMSWYRQDPGLGLRQIYYSMNVEVTDKGDVPEGYKVSRKEKRNFPLILESPSPNQTSLYFCASSPSGLRNEKLFFGSGTQLSVL.

V is TRBV27 and J is TRBJ2-7; 9 bases line up with TRBD1. Germline values: CDR1 MNHEY, CDR2 SMNVEV (reference sequence). The junction had 6 bases not matched to a gene; V was cut back by 6 bases and J by 6 bases. The CDR3 consists of 13 residues. The CDR3 loop reads CASSRQGVGEQYF. The CDR3 DNA is TGTGCCAGCAGCCGACAGGGGGTCGGCGAGCAGTACTTC.

The V and J genes are TRBV19 and TRBJ2-5; TRBD1 matches 8 bases. V lost 10 bases, J lost 1 base, and 11 bases stayed unmatched. This CDR3 has 15 amino acids. Germline loops: CDR1 LNHDA, CDR2 SQIVND (reference sequence). The CDR3 DNA is TGTGCCACTGGAAAGCAGGGGGCTTTCCAAGAGACCCAGTACTTC. Protein: CATGKQGAFQETQYF.

The chain links TRBV4-1 to TRBJ2-7, with 15 bases fitting TRBD2. The germline V gene encodes CDR1 MGHRA and CDR2 YSYEKL. The CDR3 is 18 amino acids. J gave up 4 bases and V 3 bases, and 10 bases lay outside the gene matches. The DNA for the CDR3 is TGCGCCAGCAGCCAGTGGACTAGCGGGAGGGATTGGTCGTACGAGCAGTACTTC. Its protein is CASSQWTSGRDWSYEQYF.

This rearrangement joins TRBV2 to TRBJ2-5; D unresolved. The germline CDR1 and CDR2 sequences are SNHLY and FYNNEI. V gave up 5 bases and J gave up 0 bases, with 10 bases separating them. The CDR3 is 14 amino acids. CDR3 DNA sequence: TGTGCCAGCAGTCCCCGTATGAACCAAGAGACCCAGTACTTC. It specifies CASSPRMNQETQYF.

This clone was seen just once. This sequence joins TRBV5-1 and TRBJ2-3; D is uncertain. CDR3 size: 15 residues. Trimming removed 1 base from V and 6 bases from J, with 15 bases in between. From germline, CDR1 is SGHRS and CDR2 YFSETQ. CDR3 coding DNA: TGCGCCAGCAGCTTGCTTCTGACGGGTCCGGATACGCAGTATTTT. Translation gives CASSLLLTGPDTQYF.

The V call is TRBV4-1, the J call TRBJ2-5; the D is unclear. V lost 0 bases and J lost 3, with 8 bases in between. The CDR3 extends over 14 amino acids. The V gene's germline CDR1 is MGHRA and CDR2 YSYEKL. CDR3 bases: TGCGCCAGCAGCCAAGAAGCCCACAAAGAGACCCAGTACTTC. Translating it yields CASSQEAHKETQYF.

This clone came up once. V and J are TRBV5-1 and TRBJ2-1; possibly TRBD2 for D (6 bases). This CDR3 comprises 14 residues. Germline CDR1 is SGHRS and CDR2 is YFSETQ. V lost 2 bases and J lost 6, with 12 bases in between. The CDR3 coding sequence is TGCGCCAGCAGCTTTCCGGAGGGGCGCAATGAGCAGTTCTTC. Amino acids: CASSFPEGRNEQFF.

The J gene is TRBJ1-5, the V gene TRBV19; D might be TRBD1 (5 bases). The length of the CDR3 is 17 residues. The V gene's germline CDR1 is LNHDA and CDR2 SQIVND (reference sequence). V was pared by 3 bases and J by 5 bases, with 20 bases between. The CDR3 sequence is CASSILRGGSSDQPQHF. The CDR3 DNA is TGTGCCAGTAGTATCCTCCGCGGGGGGAGCAGCGATCAGCCCCAGCATTTT.

J is TRBJ2-5 and V is TRBV29-1, with 7 bases matching TRBD1. Germline V gene data show CDR1 as SQVTM and CDR2 as ANQGSEA. The CDR3 consists of 15 residues. The V gene end was trimmed by 7 bases and the J gene end by 1 base; junction bases not matched to a gene: 12. CDR3 amino acids: CSAHVVGQAQETQYF. CDR3 coding DNA: TGCAGCGCACATGTCGTTGGACAGGCCCAAGAGACCCAGTACTTC. The full variable domain, in which reference TRBV29-1 and TRBJ2-5 provide the parts outside the CDR3, is SAVISQKPSRDICQRGTSLTIQCQVDSQVTMMFWYRQQPGQSLTLIATANQGSEATYESGFVIDKFPISRPNLTFSTLTVSNMSPEDSSIYLCSAHVVGQAQETQYFGPGTRLLVL.

The chain uses TRBV6-6 and TRBJ2-3, with D perhaps matching TRBD2 (5 bases). CDR3 length: 12 amino acids. V lost 5 bases, J lost 3 bases, and 6 bases lay in between. Per the germline V gene, CDR1 is MNHNY and CDR2 is SVGAGI (reference sequence). DNA of the CDR3: TGTGCCAGCAGTGGAGGAACAGATACGCAGTATTTT. Translation gives CASSGGTDTQYF.

In its sample, this clone was seen many times. The J gene is TRBJ2-4, the V gene TRBV5-1; tentatively, D is TRBD1 (5 bases). Germline loops: CDR1 SGHRS, CDR2 YFSETQ. V was trimmed by 3 bases and J by 3 bases, leaving 10 bases between them. This CDR3 region has 14 residues. The CDR3 region has the DNA TGCGCCAGCAGCTCCGGACACAGCAAAAACATTCAGTACTTC. Amino acid sequence: CASSSGHSKNIQYF.

V is TRBV7-2 and J is TRBJ1-5, with D uncertain. Germline CDR1 reads SGHTA; CDR2 reads FQGNSA. Between the trimmed V and J ends, which lost 3 bases and 4 bases, there was a span of 10 bases. The CDR3 contains 14 residues. CDR3 bases: TGTGCCAGCAGCTTGGTAGGAGGAAATCAGCCCCAGCATTTT. Residues: CASSLVGGNQPQHF.

The V gene is TRBV7-6, the J gene TRBJ2-1; D unclear. V shed 5 bases and J shed 5 bases, with 13 bases lying between them. CDR1 and CDR2 from the germline V gene are SGHVS and FNYEAQ. The CDR3 runs 14 residues. The CDR3 nucleotides are TGTGCCAGCAGCGCCGGACGAGGTAACAATGAGCAGTTCTTC. Its protein product is CASSAGRGNNEQFF. Together with reference TRBV7-6 and TRBJ2-1, the CDR3 gives the full variable domain: GAGVSQSPRYKVTKRGQDVALRCDPISGHVSLYWYRQALGQGPEFLTYFNYEAQQDKSGLPNDRFSAERPEGSISTLTIQRTEQRDSAMYRCASSAGRGNNEQFFGPGTRLTVL.

This clone has only one observation. The rearrangement joins TRBV6-1 to TRBJ2-7; D remains unclear. The V gene's germline CDR1 is MNHNS and CDR2 SASEGT. Trimming took 1 base from V and 2 from J, leaving 15 bases between them. The CDR3 contains 16 residues. This chain's CDR3 is CASSEVVALIPYEQYF. DNA for the CDR3: TGTGCCAGCAGTGAAGTAGTCGCCCTAATACCCTACGAGCAGTACTTC.

As regards this clone: Other DNA sequences in the sample encode the same CDR3. The chain recombines TRBV29-1 with TRBJ2-7; 9 bases match TRBD1. The germline V gene has CDR1 SQVTM and CDR2 ANQGSEA. Trimming cost V 4 bases and J 1 base; bases outside gene matches: 5. The CDR3 consists of 14 residues. The CDR3 is CSVAGQGPSYEQYF. In DNA form, the CDR3 reads TGCAGCGTTGCCGGACAGGGGCCGTCCTACGAGCAGTACTTC.